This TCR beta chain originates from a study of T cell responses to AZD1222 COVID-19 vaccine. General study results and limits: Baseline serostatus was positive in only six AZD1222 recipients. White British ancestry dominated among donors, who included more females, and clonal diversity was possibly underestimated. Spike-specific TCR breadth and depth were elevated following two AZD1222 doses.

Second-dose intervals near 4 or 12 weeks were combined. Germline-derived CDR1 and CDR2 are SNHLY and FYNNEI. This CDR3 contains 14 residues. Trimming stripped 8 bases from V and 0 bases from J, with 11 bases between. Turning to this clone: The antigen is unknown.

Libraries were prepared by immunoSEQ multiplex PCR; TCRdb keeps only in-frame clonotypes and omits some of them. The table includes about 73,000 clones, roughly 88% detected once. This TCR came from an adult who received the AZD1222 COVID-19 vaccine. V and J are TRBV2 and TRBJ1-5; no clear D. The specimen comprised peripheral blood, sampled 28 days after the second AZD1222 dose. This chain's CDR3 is CASQTDYSNQPQHF. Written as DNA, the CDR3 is TGTGCCAGCCAAACAGACTATAGCAATCAGCCCCAGCATTTT.